Here is one T cell receptor beta chain with its context. The antigen is undetermined. This specimen comes from a study of OX40 agonist ivuxolimab in advanced cancers. The CDR3 sequence is 16 residues long. The V end lost 3 bases, the J end lost 2 bases, and 16 bases lay between the germline ends. Germline V CDR1 and CDR2: MNHNS, SASEGT. Sequenced by immunoSEQ multiplex PCR; TCRdb stores in-frame clones only, minus some. Found here are approximately 37,000 clones, around 84% of them singletons; the top ten hold less than 2%. Study-wide results and limits: Among some nonresponders, normalized T-cell clonal expansion was also low. Expanded clones were, on average, more numerous among CD8+ T cells than CD4+.

The chain carries TRBV6-1 and TRBJ1-1; D call uncertain. This material consisted of CD4+ or CD8+ T cells sorted from blood, taken in a trial of the OX40 agonist ivuxolimab. The source is an adult with an advanced solid tumor such as melanoma, head and neck, liver or kidney cancer. The CDR3 DNA is TGTGCCAGCAGTGACCATCGCGGTGCAAGCAACACTGAAGCTTTCTTT. Translation: CASSDHRGASNTEAFF.